This record looks at one TCR beta chain sequence and its context. No antigen is known for it. The CDR3 consists of 14 residues. These data originate in a study of monozygotic twins with inflammatory bowel disease. Whole-study findings and limits: Support for any single strong IBD-associated signal or clonotype was not found. For IBD patients, clonotypes shared with others were fewer than for healthy twins, especially with disease activity.

Total RNA input per TCR library was roughly 3,800 ng. cDNA for TCRalpha and TCRbeta was amplified by nested PCRs of about 15 then approximately 9 cycles. TCRdb re-analyzed the 5' RACE reads; it lists each CDR3 protein once, without DNA. Its table lists around 400,000 distinct CDR3 sequences. Material for sequencing was blood. The TCR originated in a human donor with ulcerative colitis or Crohn's disease, or a healthy co-twin of an affected twin (not recorded which). V and J are TRBV12-3 or TRBV12-4 and TRBJ2-1; TCRdb selects TRBD2, and the lack of DNA leaves this call unchecked. The CDR3 reads CASSFSGGRDEQFF.